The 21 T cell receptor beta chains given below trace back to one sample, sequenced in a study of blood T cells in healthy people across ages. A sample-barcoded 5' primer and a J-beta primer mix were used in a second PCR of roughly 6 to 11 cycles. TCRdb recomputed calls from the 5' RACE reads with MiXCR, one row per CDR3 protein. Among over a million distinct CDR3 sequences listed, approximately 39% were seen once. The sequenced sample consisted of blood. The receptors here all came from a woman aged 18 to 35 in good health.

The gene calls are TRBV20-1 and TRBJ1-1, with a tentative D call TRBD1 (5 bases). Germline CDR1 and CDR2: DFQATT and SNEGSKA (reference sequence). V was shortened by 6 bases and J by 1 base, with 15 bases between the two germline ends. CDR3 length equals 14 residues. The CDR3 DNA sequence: TGCAGTGCCGTTCGACAGCGGAAGAACACTGAAGCTTTCTTT. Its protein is CSAVRQRKNTEAFF.

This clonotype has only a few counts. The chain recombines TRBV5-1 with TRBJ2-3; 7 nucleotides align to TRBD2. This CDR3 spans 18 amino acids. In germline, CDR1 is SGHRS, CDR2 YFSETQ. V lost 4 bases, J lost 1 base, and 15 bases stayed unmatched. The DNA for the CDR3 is TGCGCCAGCAGCCAACCTTTTGGGGGGGAGTGGCGCACAGATACGCAGTATTTT. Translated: CASSQPFGGEWRTDTQYF.

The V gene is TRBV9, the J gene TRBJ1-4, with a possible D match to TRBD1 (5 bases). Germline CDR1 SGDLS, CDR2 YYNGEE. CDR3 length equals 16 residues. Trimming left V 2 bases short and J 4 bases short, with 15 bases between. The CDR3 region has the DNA TGTGCCAGCAGCGTTTTCCCGGGACCCTTTAATGAAAAACTGTTTTTT. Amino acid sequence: CASSVFPGPFNEKLFF.

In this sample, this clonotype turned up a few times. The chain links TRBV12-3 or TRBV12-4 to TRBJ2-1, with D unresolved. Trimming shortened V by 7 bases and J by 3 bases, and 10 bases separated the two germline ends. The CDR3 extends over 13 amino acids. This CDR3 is CASTFSIYNEQFF. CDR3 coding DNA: TGTGCCAGCACCTTCTCAATCTACAATGAGCAGTTCTTC.

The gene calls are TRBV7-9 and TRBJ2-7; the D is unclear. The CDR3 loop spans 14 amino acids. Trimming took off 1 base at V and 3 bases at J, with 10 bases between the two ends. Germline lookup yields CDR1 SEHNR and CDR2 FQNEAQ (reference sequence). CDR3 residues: CASSLEGRVYEQYF. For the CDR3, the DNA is TGTGCCAGCAGCTTAGAGGGCAGAGTCTACGAGCAGTACTTC.

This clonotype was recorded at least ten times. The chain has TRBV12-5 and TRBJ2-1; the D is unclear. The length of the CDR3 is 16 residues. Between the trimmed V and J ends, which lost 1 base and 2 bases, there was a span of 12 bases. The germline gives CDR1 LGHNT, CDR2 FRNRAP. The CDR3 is CASGLGYPGPYNEQFF. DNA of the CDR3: TGTGCTAGTGGTTTGGGTTACCCTGGGCCCTACAATGAGCAGTTCTTC.

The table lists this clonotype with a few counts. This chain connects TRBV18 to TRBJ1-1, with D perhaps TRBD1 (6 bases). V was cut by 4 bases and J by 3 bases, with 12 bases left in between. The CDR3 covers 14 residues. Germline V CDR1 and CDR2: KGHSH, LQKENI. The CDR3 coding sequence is TGTGCCAGCTCACAGACAGGAGTTGACACTGAAGCTTTCTTT. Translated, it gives CASSQTGVDTEAFF.

This CDR3 is CASRAGPANTEAFF. The CDR3 bases are TGTGCCAGCAGAGCAGGGCCGGCGAACACTGAAGCTTTCTTT. This chain uses TRBV9 with TRBJ1-1; weak D call: TRBD1 (5 bases). Deletions cut 5 bases from V and 1 base from J, with 12 bases between. The germline V gene encodes CDR1 SGDLS and CDR2 YYNGEE. CDR3 length: 14 amino acids.

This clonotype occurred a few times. CDR3 nucleotides: TGTGCCAGCAGTCCCGGGAGTAGCTCCTACAATGAGCAGTACTTC. Translating it yields CASSPGSSSYNEQYF. The chain recombines TRBV27 with TRBJ2-7; tentative D call: TRBD2 (6 bases). Germline values: CDR1 MNHEY, CDR2 SMNVEV (reference sequence). The CDR3 loop spans 15 amino acids. Trimming took off 5 bases at V and 7 bases at J, with 21 bases between the two ends.

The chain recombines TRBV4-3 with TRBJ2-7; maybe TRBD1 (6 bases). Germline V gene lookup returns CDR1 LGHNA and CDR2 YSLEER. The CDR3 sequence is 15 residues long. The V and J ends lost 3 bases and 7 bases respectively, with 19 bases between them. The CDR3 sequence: CASSQRTGYVGEQYF. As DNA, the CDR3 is TGCGCCAGCAGCCAGCGCACAGGGTACGTCGGAGAGCAGTACTTC.

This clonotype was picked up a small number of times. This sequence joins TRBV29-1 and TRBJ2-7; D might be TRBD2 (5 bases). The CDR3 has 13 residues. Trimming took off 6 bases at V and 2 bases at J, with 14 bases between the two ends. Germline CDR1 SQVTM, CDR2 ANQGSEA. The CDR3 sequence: CSVAGLAPYEQYF. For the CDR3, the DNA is TGCAGCGTCGCTGGACTCGCCCCCTACGAGCAGTACTTC.

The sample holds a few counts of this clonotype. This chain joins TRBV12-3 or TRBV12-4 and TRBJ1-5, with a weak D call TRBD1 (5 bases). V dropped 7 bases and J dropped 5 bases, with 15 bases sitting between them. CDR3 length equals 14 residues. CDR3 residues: CASTPGQPDQPQHF. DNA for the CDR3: TGTGCCAGCACCCCGGGGCAGCCTGATCAGCCCCAGCATTTT.

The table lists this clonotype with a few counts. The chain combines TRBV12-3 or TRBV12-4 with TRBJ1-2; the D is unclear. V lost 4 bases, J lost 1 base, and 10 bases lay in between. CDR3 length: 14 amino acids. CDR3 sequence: CASSSRWVNYGYTF. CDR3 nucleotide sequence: TGTGCCAGCAGTTCCCGGTGGGTTAACTATGGCTACACCTTC.

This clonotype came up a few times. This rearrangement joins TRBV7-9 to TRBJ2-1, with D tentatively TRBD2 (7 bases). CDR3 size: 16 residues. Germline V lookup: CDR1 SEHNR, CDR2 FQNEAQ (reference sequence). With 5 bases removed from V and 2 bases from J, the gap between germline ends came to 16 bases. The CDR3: CASSEGWGGPYNEQFF. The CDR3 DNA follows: TGTGCCAGCAGCGAAGGATGGGGGGGCCCCTACAATGAGCAGTTCTTC.

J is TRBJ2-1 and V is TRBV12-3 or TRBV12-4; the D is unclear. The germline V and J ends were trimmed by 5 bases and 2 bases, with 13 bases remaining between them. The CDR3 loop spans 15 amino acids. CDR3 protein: CASSPSAFTYNEQFF. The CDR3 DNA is TGTGCCAGCAGTCCATCAGCGTTCACCTACAATGAGCAGTTCTTC.

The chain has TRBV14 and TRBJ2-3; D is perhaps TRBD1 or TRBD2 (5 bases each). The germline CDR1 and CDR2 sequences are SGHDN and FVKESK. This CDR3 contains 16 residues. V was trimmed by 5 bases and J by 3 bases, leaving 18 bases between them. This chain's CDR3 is CASSARDGEMTDTQYF. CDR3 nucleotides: TGTGCCAGCAGCGCCCGGGACGGTGAGATGACAGATACGCAGTATTTT. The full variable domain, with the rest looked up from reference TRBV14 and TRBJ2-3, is EAGVTQFPSHSVIEKGQTVTLRCDPISGHDNLYWYRRVMGKEIKFLLHFVKESKQDESGMPNNRFLAERTGGTYSTLKVQPAELEDSGVYFCASSARDGEMTDTQYFGPGTRLTVL.

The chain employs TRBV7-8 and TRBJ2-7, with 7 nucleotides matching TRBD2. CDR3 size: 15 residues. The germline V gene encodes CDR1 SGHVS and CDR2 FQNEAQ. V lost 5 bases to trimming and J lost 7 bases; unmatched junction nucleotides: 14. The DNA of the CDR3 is TGTGCCAGCAGCCGCGGAAAAAGGGGAGGGAGGGAGCAGTACTTC. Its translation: CASSRGKRGGREQYF.

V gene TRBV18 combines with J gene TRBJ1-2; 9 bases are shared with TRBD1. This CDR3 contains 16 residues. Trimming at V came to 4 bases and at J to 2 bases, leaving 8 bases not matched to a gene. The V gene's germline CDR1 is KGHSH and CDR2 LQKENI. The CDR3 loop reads CASSQTGTGTNYGYTF. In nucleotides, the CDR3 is TGTGCCAGCTCACAAACCGGGACAGGGACCAACTATGGCTACACCTTC.

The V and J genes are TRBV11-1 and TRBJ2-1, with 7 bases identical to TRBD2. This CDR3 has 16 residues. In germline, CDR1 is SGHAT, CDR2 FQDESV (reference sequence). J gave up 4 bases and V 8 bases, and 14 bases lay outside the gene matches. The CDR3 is CASRPRTSERYNEQFF. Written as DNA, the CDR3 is TGTGCCAGCCGCCCCCGTACTAGCGAGCGATACAATGAGCAGTTCTTC.

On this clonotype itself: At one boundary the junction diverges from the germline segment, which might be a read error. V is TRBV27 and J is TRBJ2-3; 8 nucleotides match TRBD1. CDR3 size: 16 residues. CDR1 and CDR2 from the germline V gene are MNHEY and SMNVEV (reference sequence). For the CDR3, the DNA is TGTGCCAGCAATTTACACCAGGGGGCTATCACAGATACGCAGTATTTT. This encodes CASNLHQGAITDTQYF.

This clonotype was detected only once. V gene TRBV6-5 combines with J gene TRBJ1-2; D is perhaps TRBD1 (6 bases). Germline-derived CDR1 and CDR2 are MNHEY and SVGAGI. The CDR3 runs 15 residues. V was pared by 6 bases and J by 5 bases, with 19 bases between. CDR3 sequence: CASRISTNREYGYTF. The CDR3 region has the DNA TGTGCCAGCAGAATAAGCACTAACAGGGAATATGGCTACACCTTC.